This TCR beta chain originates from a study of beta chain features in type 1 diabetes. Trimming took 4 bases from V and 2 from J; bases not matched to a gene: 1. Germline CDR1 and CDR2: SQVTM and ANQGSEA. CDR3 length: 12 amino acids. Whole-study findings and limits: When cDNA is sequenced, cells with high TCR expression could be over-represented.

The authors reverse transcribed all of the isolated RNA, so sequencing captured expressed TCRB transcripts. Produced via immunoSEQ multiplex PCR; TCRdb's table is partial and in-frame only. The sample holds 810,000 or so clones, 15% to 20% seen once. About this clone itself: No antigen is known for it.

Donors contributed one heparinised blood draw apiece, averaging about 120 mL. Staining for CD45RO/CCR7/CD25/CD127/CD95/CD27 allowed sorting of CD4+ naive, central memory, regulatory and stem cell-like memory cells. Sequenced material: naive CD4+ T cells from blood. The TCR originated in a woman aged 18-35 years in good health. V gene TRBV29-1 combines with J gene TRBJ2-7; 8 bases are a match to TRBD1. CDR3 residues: CSVGTGTYEQYF. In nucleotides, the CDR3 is TGCAGCGTTGGGACAGGGACCTACGAGCAGTACTTC.